This TCR beta chain appears in the sequencing data of a study of post-analysis software for immune sequencing data. Looking at the study overall: The disease courses covered relapsing-remitting, secondary progressive and progressive-relapsing multiple sclerosis.

A note on this clonotype: Its antigen is as yet unknown.

The library was made from cDNA and included unique molecular identifiers. Out of about 0.95 to 10 million T cells, a few hundred thousand cDNA molecules were generated. TCRdb processed the PCR reads anew with MiXCR; each CDR3 protein has one entry. The data show about 820,000 distinct CDR3 sequences, with 53% seen just once and 4% to 5.5% held by the top ten. Regarding the study as a whole: Samples prepared in the same batch strongly co-clustered by F measure. Significantly lower normalized Chao1 diversity was found in patients with multiple sclerosis relative to controls.

Sequencing was performed on blood. The TCR was taken from a girl aged 5-17 years with multiple sclerosis.

In nucleotides, the CDR3 is TGTGCCAGCAGCGCTCGGACTAGCGGGAGTCGCACAGATACGCAGTATTTT. Translating it yields CASSARTSGSRTDTQYF. This chain joins TRBV3-1 and TRBJ2-3; 13 bases line up with TRBD2. The CDR3 consists of 17 residues. The V segment lost 5 bases and the J segment 1 base; nucleotides outside the gene matches: 6. Germline CDR1 LGHDT, CDR2 YNNKEL (reference sequence).